These T cell receptor beta chains were read from a single sample in a study of memory CD4+ T cells and cytomegalovirus serostatus. Clones were sequenced by immunoSEQ multiplex PCR, and TCRdb holds only the in-frame ones, with some missing. The table has approximately 88,000 clones, about 80% seen once. The sequencing sample was made of memory CD4+ T cells from blood. The receptors were gathered from an adult in good health and CMV-seropositive. Each CDR3 is given with its conserved first and last residue. A D gene is named only where the DNA matches it firmly. A row's size may be missing; if present it is once, few, many or a size class.

abundance,d_gene,v_gene,j_gene,CDR3aa,CDR3nt
once,TRBD1,TRBV5-1,TRBJ2-7,CASSLRDRGHEQYF,TGCGCCAGCAGCTTGAGGGACAGGGGACACGAGCAGTACTTC
NA,NA,TRBV2,TRBJ1-6,CASRYQANSPLHF,TGTGCCAGCCGGTACCAGGCAAATTCACCCCTCCACTTT
NA,NA,TRBV7-2,TRBJ1-2,CASSLDNYGYTF,TGTGCCAGCAGCTTGGACAACTATGGCTACACCTTC
once,NA,TRBV7-3,TRBJ2-3,CASSQVGGSTDTQYF,TGTGCCAGCAGCCAGGTCGGCGGGAGCACAGATACGCAGTATTTT
NA,NA,TRBV9,TRBJ2-1,CASSSYGEQFF,TGTGCCAGCAGCTCTTATGGGGAGCAGTTCTTC
once,NA,TRBV19,TRBJ1-1,CASSPQSSTEAFF,TGTGCCAGTAGTCCGCAGAGTAGCACTGAAGCTTTCTTT
NA,TRBD1,TRBV11-2,TRBJ2-7,CASTSGTGAYEQYF,TGTGCCAGCACTTCCGGGACAGGCGCCTACGAGCAGTACTTC
NA,NA,TRBV5-5,TRBJ1-1,CASSPMVSRGGEAFF,TGTGCCAGCAGCCCCATGGTGTCGAGAGGGGGTGAAGCTTTCTTT
NA,NA,TRBV7-2,TRBJ2-1,CASSSDRMSYNEQFF,TGTGCCAGCAGCTCGGACAGAATGTCCTACAATGAGCAGTTCTTC
NA,NA,TRBV28,TRBJ1-2,CASSHNNYGYTF,TGTGCCAGCAGCCATAATAACTATGGCTACACCTTC
NA,NA,TRBV10-3,TRBJ2-3,CAISDPNSDTQYF,TGTGCCATCAGTGACCCGAACTCAGATACGCAGTATTTT
NA,NA,TRBV10-3,TRBJ2-1,CAISESSGRDEQFF,TGTGCCATCAGTGAGTCATCAGGTCGTGATGAGCAGTTCTTC
NA,TRBD2,TRBV18,TRBJ2-5,CASDLSGSRGETQYF,TGTGCCAGCGACCTTAGCGGGAGTCGGGGTGAGACCCAGTACTTC
NA,NA,TRBV7-3,TRBJ2-7,CASSLGAGRTYEQYF,TGTGCCAGCAGCTTAGGGGCGGGACGAACCTACGAGCAGTACTTC
NA,NA,TRBV7-9,TRBJ1-5,CASSLAESNQPQHF,TGTGCCAGCAGCTTAGCAGAAAGCAATCAGCCCCAGCATTTT
NA,NA,TRBV7-2,TRBJ1-1,CASSLYSLTEAFF,TGTGCCAGCAGCTTATATTCCCTCACTGAAGCTTTCTTT
once,NA,TRBV5-1,TRBJ2-5,CASSGTLETQYF,TGCGCCAGCAGCGGGACCCTTGAGACCCAGTACTTC
NA,NA,TRBV5-6,TRBJ2-2,CASSPTTLPLPGELFF,TGTGCCAGCAGCCCCACAACCCTCCCGCTACCGGGGGAGCTGTTTTTT
NA,NA,TRBV18,TRBJ2-7,CASSPLNRDEQYF,TGTGCCAGCTCACCATTGAACAGGGACGAGCAGTACTTC
NA,NA,TRBV2,TRBJ2-1,CASTAGKGSYNEQFF,TGTGCCAGCACGGCAGGGAAAGGCTCCTACAATGAGCAGTTCTTC
NA,TRBD1,TRBV5-5,TRBJ1-2,CASSSTTGTFSYTF,TGTGCCAGCAGCTCGACGACAGGGACCTTTAGCTACACCTTC
NA,TRBD1,TRBV19,TRBJ2-3,CASSFGQGATADTQYF,TGTGCCAGTAGTTTCGGACAGGGGGCGACGGCAGATACGCAGTATTTT